This TCR beta chain is from a study of monozygotic twins with inflammatory bowel disease. UMIs that included a 6-nucleotide sample barcode were added by template switching, which took place during cDNA synthesis. TCRdb reprocessed the 5' RACE reads; each CDR3 protein has one entry and no DNA is given. This sample lists approximately 330,000 distinct CDR3 sequences; its ten largest clones have approximately 2%. This CDR3 has 12 residues. The J gene is TRBJ2-7, the V gene TRBV12-3 or TRBV12-4. The sequence derives from a human donor with ulcerative colitis or Crohn's disease, or a healthy co-twin of an affected twin (not recorded which). Sequenced: blood. The chain's CDR3 is CASSLGISEQYF.